A single TCR beta chain is shown here with its context. The data belong to a study of CD8 T cells in Susac syndrome. At the level of the study: At blood draw, Susac syndrome patients were therapy-naive, on corticosteroids, or on intravenous immunoglobulin alone.

The authors reverse transcribed roughly 0.5 to 1 ug RNA with random hexamers. The TCR beta CDR3 was amplified by immunoSEQ multiplex PCR across 54 Vbeta, 13 Jbeta. TCRdb re-called the immunoSEQ multiplex PCR reads with MiXCR, one entry per CDR3 protein. The sample records some 170,000 distinct CDR3 sequences, roughly 94% being singletons. Sequencing of TCR beta drew on CD8+ and CD4+ T cells from blood. Germline lookup yields CDR1 SGHRS and CDR2 YFSETQ. CDR3 length: 15 residues. Trimming removed 5 bases from V and 2 bases from J, with 16 bases in between. The J gene is TRBJ2-5, the V gene TRBV5-1, with D maybe TRBD1 (5 bases). Sequenced material: CD4+ T cells from PBMCs. This sequence originates from a human donor with Susac syndrome. The CDR3 spells CASRSTAGRQETQYF. The CDR3 coding sequence is TGCGCCAGCAGGTCTACAGCAGGGCGGCAAGAGACCCAGTACTTC. Combining the CDR3 with reference TRBV5-1 and TRBJ2-5 gives the whole variable domain KAGVTQTPRYLIKTRGQQVTLSCSPISGHRSVSWYQQTPGQGLQFLFEYFSETQRNKGNFPGRFSGRQFSNSRSEMNVSTLELGDSALYLCASRSTAGRQETQYFGPGTRLLVL.